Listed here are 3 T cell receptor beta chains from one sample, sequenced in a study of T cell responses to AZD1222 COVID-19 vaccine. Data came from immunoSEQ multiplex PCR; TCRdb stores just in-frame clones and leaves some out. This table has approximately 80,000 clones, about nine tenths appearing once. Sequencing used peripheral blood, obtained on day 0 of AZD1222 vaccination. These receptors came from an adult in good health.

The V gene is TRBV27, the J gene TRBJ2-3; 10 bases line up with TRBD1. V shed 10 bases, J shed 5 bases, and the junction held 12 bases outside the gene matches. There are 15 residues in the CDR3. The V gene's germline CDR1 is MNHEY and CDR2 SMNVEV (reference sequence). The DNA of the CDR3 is TGTGCCACCTCATTAGGGACAGGGGTCAAAGATACGCAGTATTTT. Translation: CATSLGTGVKDTQYF.

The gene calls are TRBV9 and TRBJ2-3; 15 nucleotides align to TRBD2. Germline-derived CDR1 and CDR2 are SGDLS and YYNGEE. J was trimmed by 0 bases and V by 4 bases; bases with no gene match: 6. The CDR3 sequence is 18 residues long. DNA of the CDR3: TGTGCCAGCAGCACAGGGACTAGCGGGGGGACTAGCACAGATACGCAGTATTTT. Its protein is CASSTGTSGGTSTDTQYF.

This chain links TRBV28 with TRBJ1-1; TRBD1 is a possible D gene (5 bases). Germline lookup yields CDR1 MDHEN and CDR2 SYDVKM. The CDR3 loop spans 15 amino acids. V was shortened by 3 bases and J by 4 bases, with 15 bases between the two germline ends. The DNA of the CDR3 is TGTGCCAGCAGTTTGTTCGGTGCAGGGACCACTGAAGCTTTCTTT. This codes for CASSLFGAGTTEAFF.